These 30 T cell receptor beta chains were sequenced from one sample in a study of T cell changes during pregnancy in multiple sclerosis. Here immunoSEQ multiplex PCR was the method, and the copy in TCRdb shows in-frame clones only, minus some. The repertoire holds more than 80,000 clones, with 91% as singletons. Source: PBMCs, taken in the first trimester of pregnancy. All receptors derive from a female donor in good health, serving as a control in a pregnancy study. Some clones in this sample may be carry-over from other donors' samples.

The rearrangement joins TRBV30 to TRBJ1-5; 9 nucleotides align to TRBD1. The CDR3 is 14 amino acids. Germline V gives CDR1 GTSNPN, CDR2 SVGIG (reference sequence). Trimming took 2 bases from V and 4 from J; bases not matched to a gene: 3. CDR3 bases: TGTGCCTGGAGTCGGACAGGGGTTAATCAGCCCCAGCATTTT. Its protein product is CAWSRTGVNQPQHF.

The chain employs TRBV29-1 and TRBJ1-4, with a possible D match to TRBD1 (5 bases). This CDR3 is 15 amino acids long. Trimming took off 0 bases at V and 0 bases at J, with 8 bases between the two ends. In germline, CDR1 is SQVTM, CDR2 ANQGSEA. The CDR3, as DNA: TGCAGCGTTGAAGATCAGGGTGCAACTAATGAAAAACTGTTTTTT. Its translation is CSVEDQGATNEKLFF.

The chain has TRBV4-3 and TRBJ2-1; TRBD2 agrees at 12 bases. V trimming: 4 bases; J trimming: 8 bases; junction bases outside the gene matches: 21. In germline, CDR1 is LGHNA, CDR2 YSLEER. The CDR3 sequence is 20 residues long. The CDR3 sequence: CASSPGLAGDLRAFGDEQFF. CDR3 nucleotides: TGCGCCAGCAGCCCGGGACTAGCGGGTGACCTGCGAGCTTTTGGCGATGAGCAGTTCTTC.

This chain joins TRBV29-1 and TRBJ2-1, with D unclear. The CDR3 runs to 12 residues. The germline gives CDR1 SQVTM, CDR2 ANQGSEA. V was shortened by 6 bases and J by 4 bases, with 10 bases between the two germline ends. CDR3 region: CSVFVSYNEQFF. CDR3 nucleotide sequence: TGCAGCGTCTTCGTGTCTTACAATGAGCAGTTCTTC.

The rearrangement uses TRBV28 and TRBJ2-3; 9 nucleotides agree with TRBD2. CDR1 is MDHEN and CDR2 is SYDVKM in the germline V gene. The length of the CDR3 is 17 residues. V trimming: 4 bases; J trimming: 3 bases; junction bases outside the gene matches: 11. Written as DNA, the CDR3 is TGTGCCAGCAGTTCGTGGGGGGCTAGCGGGGAGACAGATACGCAGTATTTT. Translating gives CASSSWGASGETDTQYF.

The genes are TRBV4-3 and TRBJ2-4, with 13 bases that match TRBD2. Germline V gene sequence: CDR1 LGHNA, CDR2 YSLEER. The CDR3 has 15 amino acids. The V segment lost 5 bases and the J segment 6 bases; nucleotides outside the gene matches: 4. DNA for the CDR3: TGCGCCAGCAGCGGGGGACTAGCGGGAATAAACATTCAGTACTTC. It translates to CASSGGLAGINIQYF.

The chain is built from TRBV6-6 and TRBJ2-3, with 7 bases identical to TRBD2. Germline loops: CDR1 MNHNY, CDR2 SVGAGI (reference sequence). The V segment lost 2 bases and the J segment 2 bases; nucleotides outside the gene matches: 4. The CDR3 spans 15 residues. Here the CDR3 reads CASSYSGTLTDTQYF. The CDR3 coding sequence is TGTGCCAGCAGTTACAGCGGGACCCTCACAGATACGCAGTATTTT.

J is TRBJ1-2 and V is TRBV4-1; D is unresolved. This CDR3 has 17 amino acids. Trimming pared 1 base from V and 8 bases from J, leaving 23 bases between. Germline CDR1 and CDR2: MGHRA and YSYEKL. CDR3 bases: TGCGCCAGCAGCCAAGTAAGCCGGCGGCATGAGAGCTCCGGCTACACCTTC. This encodes CASSQVSRRHESSGYTF.

The V and J genes are TRBV11-2 and TRBJ2-7, with D possibly being TRBD1 (5 bases). The CDR3 contains 16 residues. Germline V gene lookup returns CDR1 SGHAT and CDR2 FQNNGV. V lost 1 base and J lost 6, with 19 bases in between. In nucleotides, the CDR3 is TGTGCCAGCAGCTTAGTCTTGTCGGACATTGGGTCCGAGCAGTACTTC. Translated, it gives CASSLVLSDIGSEQYF. Complete variable domain (other parts from reference TRBV11-2 and TRBJ2-7): EAGVAQSPRYKIIEKRQSVAFWCNPISGHATLYWYQQILGQGPKLLIQFQNNGVVDDSQLPKDRFSAERLKGVDSTLKIQPAKLEDSAVYLCASSLVLSDIGSEQYFGPGTRLTVT.

The chain is built from TRBV6-5 and TRBJ1-2; D not resolved. This CDR3 spans 15 amino acids. Germline CDR1 is MNHEY and CDR2 is SVGAGI. Trimming cost V 0 bases and J 0 bases, with 8 bases left between them. CDR3 in amino acids: CASSYSGATNYGYTF. The CDR3 DNA reads as TGTGCCAGCAGTTACTCTGGAGCAACTAACTATGGCTACACCTTC.

The chain carries TRBV9 and TRBJ2-7; 7 nucleotides match TRBD2. Trimming took 4 bases from V and 3 from J; bases not matched to a gene: 10. Germline V gene data show CDR1 as SGDLS and CDR2 as YYNGEE. The CDR3 sequence is 15 residues long. CDR3 amino acids: CASSPRLADSYEQYF. Written as DNA, the CDR3 is TGTGCCAGCAGCCCCCGGCTAGCGGATAGCTACGAGCAGTACTTC.

The chain joins TRBV2 to TRBJ1-3; D unclear. The CDR3 has 13 amino acids. The V end lost 7 bases, the J end lost 4 bases, and 11 bases lay between the germline ends. CDR1 is SNHLY and CDR2 is FYNNEI in the germline V gene. CDR3 in DNA: TGTGCCAGCATGGAGGGAGAAGGAAACACCATATATTTT. It yields the protein CASMEGEGNTIYF.

The chain couples TRBV19 to TRBJ2-3; D call uncertain. The CDR3 length is 16 residues. Trimming cost V 1 base and J 0 bases, with 11 bases left between them. Germline loops: CDR1 LNHDA, CDR2 SQIVND (reference sequence). The CDR3: CASSIGARSSTDTQYF. CDR3 nucleotides: TGTGCCAGTAGTATAGGGGCCAGGTCAAGCACAGATACGCAGTATTTT.

The chain uses TRBV6-5 and TRBJ2-2, with 12 bases matching TRBD1. The CDR3 extends over 15 amino acids. The V segment lost 6 bases and the J segment 9 bases; nucleotides outside the gene matches: 8. Looked up from germline, CDR1 is MNHEY and CDR2 is SVGAGI. CDR3 nucleotide sequence: TGTGCCAGCAGCGGGACAGGGGGCGTTTTTAGGGAGCTGTTTTTT. Protein: CASSGTGGVFRELFF.

This clone appeared a single time. The chain couples TRBV7-9 to TRBJ2-3; the match to TRBD2 covers 9 bases. V was pared by 8 bases and J by 2 bases, with 11 bases of the junction left unmatched. From germline, CDR1 is SEHNR and CDR2 FQNEAQ (reference sequence). There are 16 residues in the CDR3. CDR3 sequence (DNA): TGTGCCAGCTCCAGGTCTGCGGGGGGGACCACAGATACGCAGTATTTT. Translated, it gives CASSRSAGGTTDTQYF.

The V gene is TRBV10-2, the J gene TRBJ1-5; tentative D call: TRBD1 (6 bases). The V end lost 0 bases, the J end lost 2 bases, and 26 bases lay between the germline ends. This CDR3 spans 21 amino acids. The germline CDR1 and CDR2 sequences are WSHSY and SAAADI. This CDR3 reads CASSESASGGRISRGNQPQHF. The CDR3 DNA sequence: TGCGCCAGCAGTGAGTCCGCAAGCGGGGGCAGGATAAGTCGCGGCAATCAGCCCCAGCATTTT.

The rearrangement links TRBV27 to TRBJ1-1, with TRBD1 matching over 10 bases. CDR3 size: 18 residues. Germline V gene data show CDR1 as MNHEY and CDR2 as SMNVEV (reference sequence). Trimming removed 6 bases from V and 4 bases from J; junction bases left unmatched: 17. CDR3 residues: CASRRTGGMLLISTEAFF. The CDR3 DNA follows: TGTGCCAGCAGGAGGACAGGGGGGATGCTTTTGATATCCACTGAAGCTTTCTTT.

V gene TRBV7-9 combines with J gene TRBJ1-2; D possibly corresponds to TRBD1 (6 bases). Germline V gene sequence: CDR1 SEHNR, CDR2 FQNEAQ (reference sequence). This CDR3 has 15 amino acids. Trimming stripped 1 base from V and 4 bases from J, with 13 bases between. CDR3 DNA sequence: TGTGCCAGCAGCTTAGGTCAGGGGCAACTCTATGGCTACACCTTC. It yields the protein CASSLGQGQLYGYTF.

The chain recombines TRBV27 with TRBJ1-2; TRBD1 matches at 7 bases. Trimming cost V 3 bases and J 6 bases; bases outside gene matches: 10. CDR3 length: 15 residues. Germline V gives CDR1 MNHEY, CDR2 SMNVEV (reference sequence). The CDR3, as DNA: TGTGCCAGCAGTTTTAGTGGCGACAGGGTGGATGGCTACACCTTC. Translation: CASSFSGDRVDGYTF.

The chain employs TRBV7-2 and TRBJ2-1; the match to TRBD2 covers 10 bases. The CDR3 has 14 amino acids. CDR1 SGHTA and CDR2 FQGNSA come from the germline V gene. V lost 3 bases to trimming and J lost 7 bases; unmatched junction nucleotides: 3. This CDR3 reads CASSLNSGRNEQFF. For the CDR3, the DNA is TGTGCCAGCAGCTTGAATAGCGGGAGGAATGAGCAGTTCTTC. The variable domain in full, completed from reference TRBV7-2 and TRBJ2-1, reads GAGVSQSPSNKVTEKGKDVELRCDPISGHTALYWYRQSLGQGLEFLIYFQGNSAPDKSGLPSDRFSAERTGGSVSTLTIQRTQQEDSAVYLCASSLNSGRNEQFFGPGTRLTVL.

This chain connects TRBV7-2 to TRBJ2-4; 9 bases map to TRBD2. V trimming: 1 base; J trimming: 9 bases; junction bases outside the gene matches: 10. Germline V CDR1 and CDR2: SGHTA, FQGNSA. The CDR3 is made up of 16 amino acids. The CDR3 sequence: CASSLEGAGGARIQYF. The CDR3 DNA follows: TGTGCCAGCAGCTTAGAGGGGGCGGGGGGGGCTCGCATTCAGTACTTC.

The V call is TRBV19, the J call TRBJ1-1; perhaps TRBD1 as D (6 bases). CDR1 is LNHDA and CDR2 is SQIVND in the germline V gene (reference sequence). CDR3 length equals 16 residues. V gave up 5 bases and J gave up 2 bases, with 18 bases separating them. The CDR3 DNA is TGTGCCAGTAGTTTCTTACCCTCAGGGGTAAACACTGAAGCTTTCTTT. Translating it yields CASSFLPSGVNTEAFF.

This chain connects TRBV29-1 to TRBJ1-1, with 7 bases lining up with TRBD1. J lost 6 bases, V lost 7 bases, and 11 bases had no gene match. The germline gives CDR1 SQVTM, CDR2 ANQGSEA. This CDR3 has 13 residues. The CDR3 sequence: CSGRDSGSAEAFF. The CDR3 nucleotides are TGCAGCGGCCGGGACAGTGGTAGCGCTGAAGCTTTCTTT.

The chain recombines TRBV15 with TRBJ2-2; TRBD1 is a possible D gene (5 bases). CDR1 is LNHNV and CDR2 is YYDKDF in the germline V gene (reference sequence). There are 16 residues in the CDR3. Trimming cost V 0 bases and J 5 bases, with 13 bases left between them. The CDR3 nucleotides are TGTGCCACCAGCAGAGATCGAAAGGGGATAACCGGGGAGCTGTTTTTT. Translated: CATSRDRKGITGELFF.

The rearrangement joins TRBV6-5 to TRBJ1-6; 9 positions agree with TRBD1. Germline V gene sequence: CDR1 MNHEY, CDR2 SVGAGI. The CDR3 spans 14 residues. V lost 6 bases, J lost 6 bases, and 3 bases stayed unmatched. CDR3 protein: CASRETGGNSPLHF. The DNA for the CDR3 is TGTGCCAGCAGAGAGACAGGGGGTAATTCACCCCTCCACTTT.

This chain uses TRBV5-6 with TRBJ1-1; the D is unclear. The germline V gene encodes CDR1 SGHDT and CDR2 YYEEEE. The CDR3 sequence is 14 residues long. The V end lost 0 bases, the J end lost 4 bases, and 10 bases lay between the germline ends. CDR3 amino acids: CASSLGQRGTEAFF. The CDR3 DNA reads TGTGCCAGCAGCTTGGGACAACGGGGCACTGAAGCTTTCTTT.

This chain connects TRBV27 to TRBJ1-1; 8 bases line up with TRBD1. Trimming removed 6 bases from V and 5 bases from J; junction bases left unmatched: 11. Per germline, CDR1 MNHEY and CDR2 SMNVEV (reference sequence). This CDR3 has 15 residues. In DNA form, the CDR3 reads TGTGCCAGCAGACCAACCCCCCGGGACAGGACTGAAGCTTTCTTT. It translates to CASRPTPRDRTEAFF.

The CDR3 sequence is CASSASDEQYF. CDR3 in DNA: TGTGCCAGCAGCGCGTCGGACGAGCAGTACTTC. The chain uses TRBV28 and TRBJ2-7; D is ambiguous. The ends were cut back, 6 bases at V and 5 bases at J, with 8 bases in the middle. Germline values: CDR1 MDHEN, CDR2 SYDVKM. This CDR3 is built from 11 residues.

The V gene is TRBV7-9, the J gene TRBJ1-5, with D perhaps TRBD1 (6 bases). Looked up from germline, CDR1 is SEHNR and CDR2 is FQNEAQ (reference sequence). The CDR3 loop spans 13 amino acids. V shed 4 bases and J shed 4 bases, with 8 bases lying between them. The CDR3 reads CASSSTGNQPQHF. CDR3 bases: TGTGCCAGCAGCTCCACAGGGAATCAGCCCCAGCATTTT.

The chain combines TRBV28 with TRBJ1-2; 10 bases match TRBD1. Germline-derived CDR1 and CDR2 are MDHEN and SYDVKM. The CDR3 has 14 amino acids. Unmatched junction bases numbered 1, after V lost 4 bases and J lost 2 bases. The DNA of the CDR3 is TGTGCCAGCAGTTGGGGACAGGGGAACTATGGCTACACCTTC. Protein product: CASSWGQGNYGYTF.